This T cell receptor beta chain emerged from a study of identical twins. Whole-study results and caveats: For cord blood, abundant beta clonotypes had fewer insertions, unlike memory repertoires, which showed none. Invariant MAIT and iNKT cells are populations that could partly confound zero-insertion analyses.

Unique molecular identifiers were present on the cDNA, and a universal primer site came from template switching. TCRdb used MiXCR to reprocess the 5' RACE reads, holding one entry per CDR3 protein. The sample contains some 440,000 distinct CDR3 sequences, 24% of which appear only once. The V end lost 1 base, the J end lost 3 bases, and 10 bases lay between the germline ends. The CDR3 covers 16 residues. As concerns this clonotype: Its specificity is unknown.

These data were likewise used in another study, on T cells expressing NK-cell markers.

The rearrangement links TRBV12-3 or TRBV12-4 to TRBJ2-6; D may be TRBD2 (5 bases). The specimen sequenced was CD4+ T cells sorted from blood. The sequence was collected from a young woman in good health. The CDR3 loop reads CASSLGGVDGANVLTF. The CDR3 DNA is TGTGCCAGCAGTTTAGGGGGAGTGGATGGGGCCAACGTCCTGACTTTC.